This TCR beta chain was captured in a study of early T cells in non-severe SARS-CoV-2 infection. Study summary: Sequencing of unsorted whole blood was done on bulk RNA, leaving chains unpaired.

There are 15 residues in the CDR3. The germline CDR1 and CDR2 sequences are MNHNY and SVGAGI (reference sequence). V shed 6 bases and J 2 bases; nucleotides not matched to a gene: 6. Unique molecular identifiers (one per individual cDNA molecule) were attached. TCRdb re-derived calls from the 5' RACE reads in MiXCR, one entry per CDR3 protein. The repertoire holds around 26,000 distinct CDR3 sequences, with 5% to 6.5% as singletons. This sequence joins TRBV6-6 and TRBJ2-5; 10 bases are shared with TRBD2. The TCR comes from an adult who was a healthcare worker with PCR-confirmed SARS-CoV-2 infection or an uninfected control (not recorded which). Input material: whole blood. CDR3: CASSPSGGRQETQYF. In DNA form, the CDR3 reads TGTGCCAGCAGCCCTAGCGGGGGCCGACAAGAGACCCAGTACTTC.